The T cell receptor beta chain under discussion was sequenced for a study of blood T cells in healthy people across ages. The authors ran a second PCR of about 7 to 11 cycles using a sample-barcoded 5' primer and a J-beta primer mix. A single record per CDR3 protein comes from TCRdb applying MiXCR to the 5' RACE reads. The sample consists of roughly 500,000 distinct CDR3 sequences, 24% of them appearing once. The V gene lost 4 bases and the J gene lost 3 bases, with 16 bases spanning the gap. CDR3 length: 16 amino acids. The germline V gene encodes CDR1 SEHNR and CDR2 FQNEAQ (reference sequence). Concerning this clonotype itself: The antigen remains undetermined.

Study-wide points: The study found TCR beta diversity correlated strongly with naive T cell percentage. Researchers judged that diversity estimates from one million T cells fell short of true values.

In addition, the sample was reused for a study of T cells of mothers and their children. That publication notes: Samples were provided by three healthy Caucasian mothers and their six children.

The sequence derives from a boy younger than 18 in good health. The specimen was blood. The rearrangement uses TRBV7-9 and TRBJ2-1; D is perhaps TRBD1 (6 bases). CDR3 in amino acids: CASSSGAGIGYNEQFF. CDR3 nucleotide sequence: TGTGCCAGCAGCTCAGGGGCAGGGATTGGCTACAATGAGCAGTTCTTC.